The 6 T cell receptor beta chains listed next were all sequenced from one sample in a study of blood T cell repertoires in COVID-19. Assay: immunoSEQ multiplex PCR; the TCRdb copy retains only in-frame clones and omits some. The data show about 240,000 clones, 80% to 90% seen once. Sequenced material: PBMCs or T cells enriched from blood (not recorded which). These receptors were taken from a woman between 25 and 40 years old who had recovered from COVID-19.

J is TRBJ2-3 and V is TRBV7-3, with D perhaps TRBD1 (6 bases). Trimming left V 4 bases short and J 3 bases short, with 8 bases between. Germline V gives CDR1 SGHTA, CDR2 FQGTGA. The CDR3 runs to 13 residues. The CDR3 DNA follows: TGTGCCAGCAGCTCCGGACAGACAGATACGCAGTATTTT. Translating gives CASSSGQTDTQYF.

CDR3 in DNA: TGTGCCTGGAGTCCCCCTATCTTCTTCTTT. Its translation: CAWSPPIFFF. This chain links TRBV30 with TRBJ1-1; no reliable D call. The CDR3 is 10 amino acids. V lost 2 bases to trimming and J lost 14 bases, with 12 bases between them. Germline V gene lookup returns CDR1 GTSNPN and CDR2 SVGIG (reference sequence). Full variable domain (rest looked up from reference TRBV30 and TRBJ1-1): SQTIHQWPATLVQPVGSPLSLECTVEGTSNPNLYWYRQAAGRGLQLLFYSVGIGQISSEVPQNLSASRPQDRQFILSSKKLLLSDSGFYLCAWSPPIFFFGQGTRLTVV.

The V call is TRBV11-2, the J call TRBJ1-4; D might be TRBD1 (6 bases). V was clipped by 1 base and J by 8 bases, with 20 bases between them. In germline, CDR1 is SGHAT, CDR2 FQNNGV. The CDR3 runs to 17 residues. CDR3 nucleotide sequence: TGTGCCAGCAGCTTAGTTGGGGGCCACCCAGCCGCGGAAAAACTGTTTTTT. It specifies CASSLVGGHPAAEKLFF.

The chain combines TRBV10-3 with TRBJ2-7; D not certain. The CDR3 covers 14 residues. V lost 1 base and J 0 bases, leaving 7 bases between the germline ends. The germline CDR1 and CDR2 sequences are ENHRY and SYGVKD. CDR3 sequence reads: CAISEWAHSYEQYF. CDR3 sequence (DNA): TGTGCCATCAGTGAGTGGGCGCACTCCTACGAGCAGTACTTC.

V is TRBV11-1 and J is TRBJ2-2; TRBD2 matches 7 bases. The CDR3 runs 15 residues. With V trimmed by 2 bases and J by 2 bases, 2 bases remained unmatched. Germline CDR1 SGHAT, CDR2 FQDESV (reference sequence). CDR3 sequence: CASSLKAGNTGELFF. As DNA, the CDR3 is TGTGCCAGCAGCTTAAAAGCGGGAAACACCGGGGAGCTGTTTTTT.

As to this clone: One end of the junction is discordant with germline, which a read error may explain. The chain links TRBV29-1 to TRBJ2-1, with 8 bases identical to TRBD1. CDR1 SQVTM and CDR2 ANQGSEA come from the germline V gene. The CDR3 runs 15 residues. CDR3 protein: CSVEAGQGWYSEQFF. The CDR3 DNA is TGCAGCGTTGAAGCTGGACAGGGTTGGTACAGTGAGCAGTTCTTC.